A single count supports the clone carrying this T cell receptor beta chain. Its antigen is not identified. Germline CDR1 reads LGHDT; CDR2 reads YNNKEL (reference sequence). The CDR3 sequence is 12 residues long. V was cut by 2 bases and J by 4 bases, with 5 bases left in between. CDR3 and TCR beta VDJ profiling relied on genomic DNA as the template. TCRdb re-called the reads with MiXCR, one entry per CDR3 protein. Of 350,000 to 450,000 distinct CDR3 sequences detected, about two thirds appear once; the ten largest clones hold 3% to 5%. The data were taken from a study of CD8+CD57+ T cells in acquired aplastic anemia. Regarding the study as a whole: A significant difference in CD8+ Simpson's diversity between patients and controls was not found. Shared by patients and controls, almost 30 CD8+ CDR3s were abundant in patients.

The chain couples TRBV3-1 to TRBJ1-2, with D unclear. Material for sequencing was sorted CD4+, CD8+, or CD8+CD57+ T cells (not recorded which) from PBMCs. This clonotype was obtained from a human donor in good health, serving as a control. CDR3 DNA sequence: TGTGCCAGCAGCCAACAAATCTATGGCTACACCTTC. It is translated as CASSQQIYGYTF.